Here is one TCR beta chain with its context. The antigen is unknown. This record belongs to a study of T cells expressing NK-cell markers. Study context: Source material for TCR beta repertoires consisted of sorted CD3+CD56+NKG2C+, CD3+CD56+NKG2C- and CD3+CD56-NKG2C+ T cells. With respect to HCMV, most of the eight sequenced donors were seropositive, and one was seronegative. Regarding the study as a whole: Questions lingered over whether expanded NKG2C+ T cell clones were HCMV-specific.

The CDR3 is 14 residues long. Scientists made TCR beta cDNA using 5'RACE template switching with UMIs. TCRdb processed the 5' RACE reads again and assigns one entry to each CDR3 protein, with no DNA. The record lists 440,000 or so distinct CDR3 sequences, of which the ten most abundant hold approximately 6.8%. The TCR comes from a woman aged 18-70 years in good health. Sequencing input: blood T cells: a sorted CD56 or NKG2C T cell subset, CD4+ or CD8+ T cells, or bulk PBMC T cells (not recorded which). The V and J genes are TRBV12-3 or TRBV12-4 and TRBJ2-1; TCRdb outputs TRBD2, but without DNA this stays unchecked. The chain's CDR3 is CASSLAAGGPRQFF.